This T cell receptor (beta chain) was profiled in a study of blood T cell repertoires in COVID-19. Clones were read by immunoSEQ multiplex PCR, and TCRdb kept only the in-frame ones, dropping some. The sample records about 270,000 clones, 70% to 90% being singletons. The CDR3 is 15 amino acids. Germline V gives CDR1 ENHRY, CDR2 SYGVKD. J gave up 7 bases and V 8 bases, and 14 bases lay outside the gene matches. The receptor was isolated from a woman between 65 and 79 years old with acute or convalescent COVID-19. V usage is TRBV10-3 and J usage is TRBJ1-2; 9 nucleotides line up with TRBD1. The sample consisted of peripheral blood. The CDR3 nucleotides read TGTGCCATCCACGGCGCGACAGGGGGTGGTGGTGGCTACACCTTC. It is translated as CAIHGATGGGGGYTF.